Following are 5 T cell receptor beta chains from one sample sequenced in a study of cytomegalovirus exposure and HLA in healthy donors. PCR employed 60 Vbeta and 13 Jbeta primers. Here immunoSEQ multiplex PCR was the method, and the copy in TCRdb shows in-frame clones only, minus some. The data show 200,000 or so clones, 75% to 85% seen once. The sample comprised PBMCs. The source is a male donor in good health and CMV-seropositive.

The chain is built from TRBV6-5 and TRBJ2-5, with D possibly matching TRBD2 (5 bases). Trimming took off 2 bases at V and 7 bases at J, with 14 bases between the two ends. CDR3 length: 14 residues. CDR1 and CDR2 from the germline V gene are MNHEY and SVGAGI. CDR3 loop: CASSYPDLAGTQYF. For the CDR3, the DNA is TGTGCCAGCAGTTACCCGGACTTAGCCGGGACCCAGTACTTC.

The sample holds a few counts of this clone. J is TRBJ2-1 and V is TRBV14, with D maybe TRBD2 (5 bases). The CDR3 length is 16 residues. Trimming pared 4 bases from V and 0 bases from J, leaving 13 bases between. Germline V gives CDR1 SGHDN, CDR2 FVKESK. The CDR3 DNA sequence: TGTGCCAGCAGCCCCCCGTTGGGGAGCTCCTACAATGAGCAGTTCTTC. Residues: CASSPPLGSSYNEQFF.

Written as DNA, the CDR3 is TGTGCCAGCAGCTTAGGGACTAGCGGGGGACAAGAGACCCAGTACTTC. Amino acids: CASSLGTSGGQETQYF. The gene calls are TRBV7-9 and TRBJ2-5; 13 nucleotides line up with TRBD2. The CDR3 length is 16 residues. After removal of 1 base from V and 2 bases from J, the junction contained 1 base not matched to a gene. In germline, CDR1 is SEHNR, CDR2 FQNEAQ (reference sequence). Full variable domain (outside the CDR3, taken from reference TRBV7-9 and TRBJ2-5): DTGVSQNPRHKITKRGQNVTFRCDPISEHNRLYWYRQTLGQGPEFLTYFQNEAQLEKSRLLSDRFSAERPKGSFSTLEIQRTEQGDSAMYLCASSLGTSGGQETQYFGPGTRLLVL.

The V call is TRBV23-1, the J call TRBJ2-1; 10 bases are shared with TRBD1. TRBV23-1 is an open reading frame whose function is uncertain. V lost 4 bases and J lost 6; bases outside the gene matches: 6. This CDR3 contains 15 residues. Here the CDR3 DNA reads TGCGCCAGCAGTCGAGCCCGGGACAGGGGCAATGAGCAGTTCTTC. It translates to CASSRARDRGNEQFF.

The CDR3 sequence: CASSEARLAATNTQYF. CDR3 in DNA: TGTGCCAGCAGTGAAGCACGGCTAGCGGCCACGAATACGCAGTATTTT. The V and J genes are TRBV6-1 and TRBJ2-3, with 7 bases that match TRBD2. V dropped 0 bases and J dropped 7; count of bases not matched to a gene: 10. Germline CDR1 MNHNS, CDR2 SASEGT. The CDR3 consists of 16 residues.